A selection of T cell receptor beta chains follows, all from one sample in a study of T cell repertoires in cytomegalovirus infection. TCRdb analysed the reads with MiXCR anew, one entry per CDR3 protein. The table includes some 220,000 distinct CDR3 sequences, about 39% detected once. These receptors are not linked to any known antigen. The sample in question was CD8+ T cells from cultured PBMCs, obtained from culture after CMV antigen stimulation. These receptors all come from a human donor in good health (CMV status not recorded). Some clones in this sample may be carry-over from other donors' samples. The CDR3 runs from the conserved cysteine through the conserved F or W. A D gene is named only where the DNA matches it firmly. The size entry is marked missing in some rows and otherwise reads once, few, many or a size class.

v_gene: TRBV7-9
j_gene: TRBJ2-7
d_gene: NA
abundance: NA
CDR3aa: CASSLGLHYEQYF
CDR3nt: TGTGCCAGCAGCCTAGGACTACACTACGAGCAGTACTTC

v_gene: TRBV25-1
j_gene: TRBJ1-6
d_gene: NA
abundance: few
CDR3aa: CASGDGGNSPLHF
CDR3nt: TGTGCCAGCGGCGACGGTGGCAATTCACCCCTCCACTTT

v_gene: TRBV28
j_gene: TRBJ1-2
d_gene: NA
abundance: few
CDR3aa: CASSHLGERGYTF
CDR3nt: TGTGCCAGCAGCCATCTAGGGGAGCGGGGCTACACCTTC

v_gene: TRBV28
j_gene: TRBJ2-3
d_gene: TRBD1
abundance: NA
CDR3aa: CASSFRFQGVKGDTQYF
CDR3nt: TGTGCCAGCAGTTTTAGGTTCCAGGGGGTGAAAGGAGATACGCAGTATTTT

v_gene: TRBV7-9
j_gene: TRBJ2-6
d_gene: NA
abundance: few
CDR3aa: CASSHARGPGANVLTF
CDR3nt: TGTGCCAGCAGCCATGCCCGGGGACCTGGGGCCAACGTCCTGACTTTC

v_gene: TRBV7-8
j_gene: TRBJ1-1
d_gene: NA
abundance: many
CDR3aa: CASSLGGRAEAFF
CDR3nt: TGTGCCAGCAGCTTAGGAGGAAGAGCTGAAGCTTTCTTT

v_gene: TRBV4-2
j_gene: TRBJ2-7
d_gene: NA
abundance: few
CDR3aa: CASSEQGAGRADEQYF
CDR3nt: TGTGCCAGCAGCGAACAGGGGGCCGGGAGGGCGGACGAGCAGTACTTC

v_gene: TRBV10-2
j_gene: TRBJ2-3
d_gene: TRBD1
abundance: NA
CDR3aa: CASSERDRRADTQYF
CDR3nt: TGCGCCAGCAGTGAGCGGGACAGGCGTGCAGATACGCAGTATTTT

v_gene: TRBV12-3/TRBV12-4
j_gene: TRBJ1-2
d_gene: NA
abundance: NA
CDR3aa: CASSFGRRGAGGYTF
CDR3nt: TGTGCCAGCAGTTTTGGAAGAAGGGGCGCGGGTGGCTACACCTTC

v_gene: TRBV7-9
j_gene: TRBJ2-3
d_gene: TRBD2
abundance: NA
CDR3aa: CASSTIAGGKTDTQYF
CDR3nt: TGTGCCAGCAGCACAATAGCGGGAGGAAAGACAGATACGCAGTATTTT

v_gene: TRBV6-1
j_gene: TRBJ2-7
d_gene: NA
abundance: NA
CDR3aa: CASRMDTSSYEQYF
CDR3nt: TGTGCCAGCAGAATGGACACCTCCTCCTACGAGCAGTACTTC

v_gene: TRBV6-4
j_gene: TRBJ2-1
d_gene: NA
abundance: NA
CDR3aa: CASTDAWTEEPFYNEQFF
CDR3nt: TGTGCCAGCACCGACGCTTGGACAGAGGAGCCCTTCTACAATGAGCAGTTCTTC

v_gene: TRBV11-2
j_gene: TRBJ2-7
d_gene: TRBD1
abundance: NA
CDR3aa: CASSLQGALYYEQYF
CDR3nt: TGTGCCAGCAGCTTACAGGGGGCCCTATACTACGAGCAGTACTTC

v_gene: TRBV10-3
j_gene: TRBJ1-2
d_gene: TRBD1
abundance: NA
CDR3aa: CAISDGTGYGYTF
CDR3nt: TGTGCCATCAGTGATGGGACAGGCTATGGCTACACCTTC

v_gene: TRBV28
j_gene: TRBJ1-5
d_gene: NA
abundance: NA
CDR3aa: CASSQAAGDSQPQHF
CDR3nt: TGTGCCAGCAGTCAAGCTGCGGGAGACAGTCAGCCCCAGCATTTT

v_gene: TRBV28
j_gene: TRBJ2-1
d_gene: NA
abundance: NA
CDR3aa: CASTGTEEQFF
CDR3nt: TGTGCCAGCACGGGGACGGAAGAGCAGTTCTTC

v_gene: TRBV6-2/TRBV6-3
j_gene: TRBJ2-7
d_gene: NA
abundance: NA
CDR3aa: CASSYRGYYEQYF
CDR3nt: TGTGCCAGCAGTTACAGAGGGTACTACGAGCAGTACTTC

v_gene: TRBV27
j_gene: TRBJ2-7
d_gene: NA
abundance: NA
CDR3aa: CASTDSQAYEQYF
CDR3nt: TGTGCCAGCACGGACTCGCAAGCCTACGAGCAGTACTTC

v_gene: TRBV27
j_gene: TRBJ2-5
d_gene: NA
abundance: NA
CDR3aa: CASSPQGGVAGGPSRTQYF
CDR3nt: TGTGCCAGCAGTCCCCAGGGGGGGGTGGCGGGGGGACCATCCCGGACCCAGTACTTC

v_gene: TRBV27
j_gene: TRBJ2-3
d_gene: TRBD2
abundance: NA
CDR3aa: CASSLSLTSGGVDTQYF
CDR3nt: TGTGCCAGCAGTTTATCCCTGACTAGCGGGGGAGTGGATACGCAGTATTTT

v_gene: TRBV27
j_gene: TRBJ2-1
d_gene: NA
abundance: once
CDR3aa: CASSEFRALDEQFF
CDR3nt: TGTGCCAGCAGCGAGTTCAGGGCGTTGGATGAGCAGTTCTTC

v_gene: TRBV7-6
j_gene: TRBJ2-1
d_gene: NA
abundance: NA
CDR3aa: CASSLDLSGFSYNEQFF
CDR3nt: TGTGCCAGCAGCTTAGACCTATCCGGATTCTCCTACAATGAGCAGTTCTTC

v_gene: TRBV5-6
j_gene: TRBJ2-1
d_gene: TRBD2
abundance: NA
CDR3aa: CASSTTSGFSSYNEQFF
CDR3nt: TGTGCCAGCAGCACGACTAGCGGGTTTAGCTCCTACAATGAGCAGTTCTTC

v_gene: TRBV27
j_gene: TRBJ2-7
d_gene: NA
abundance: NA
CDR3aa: CASSLSRGVPTYEQYF
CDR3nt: TGTGCCAGCAGTTTATCCAGGGGCGTTCCGACCTACGAGCAGTACTTC

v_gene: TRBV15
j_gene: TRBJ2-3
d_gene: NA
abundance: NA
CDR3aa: CATSRVASTDTPYF
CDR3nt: TGTGCAACCAGCAGAGTTGCTAGCACAGATACGCCGTATTTT

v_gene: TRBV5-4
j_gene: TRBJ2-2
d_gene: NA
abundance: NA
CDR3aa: CASSSDKASGELFF
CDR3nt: TGTGCCAGCAGCTCGGACAAAGCATCCGGGGAGCTGTTTTTT

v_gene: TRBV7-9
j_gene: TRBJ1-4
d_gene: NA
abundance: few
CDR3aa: CASINRGGDRGNEKLFF
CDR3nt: TGTGCCAGCATCAATCGGGGGGGCGACCGGGGCAATGAAAAACTGTTTTTT

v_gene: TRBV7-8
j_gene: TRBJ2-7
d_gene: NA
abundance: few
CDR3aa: CASSLGADYEQYF
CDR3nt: TGTGCCAGCAGCTTGGGGGCTGACTACGAGCAGTACTTC

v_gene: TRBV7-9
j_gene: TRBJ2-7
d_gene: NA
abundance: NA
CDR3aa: CASSSGLTKYEQYF
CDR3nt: TGTGCCAGCAGCTCGGGACTTACGAAGTACGAGCAGTACTTC

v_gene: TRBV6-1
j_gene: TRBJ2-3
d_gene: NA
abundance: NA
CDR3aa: CASSERVRTDTQYF
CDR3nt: TGTGCCAGCAGTGAAAGGGTCCGCACAGATACGCAGTATTTT

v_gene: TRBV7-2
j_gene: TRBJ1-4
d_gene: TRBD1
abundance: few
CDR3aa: CASSPRGRGQEKLFF
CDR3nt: TGTGCCAGCAGCCCGAGGGGCAGGGGGCAAGAAAAACTGTTTTTT

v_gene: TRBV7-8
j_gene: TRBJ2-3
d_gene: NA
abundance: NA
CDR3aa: CASSPRGAGPSTDTQYF
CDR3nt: TGTGCCAGCAGCCCCCGTGGAGCGGGCCCTAGCACAGATACGCAGTATTTT

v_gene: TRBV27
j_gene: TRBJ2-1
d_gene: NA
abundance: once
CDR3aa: CASSFPGDPYNEQFF
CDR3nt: TGTGCCAGCAGTTTCCCGGGGGACCCATACAATGAGCAGTTCTTC

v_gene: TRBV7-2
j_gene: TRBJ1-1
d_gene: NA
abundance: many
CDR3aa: CASSLRDAISETEAFF
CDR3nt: TGTGCCAGCAGCTTACGGGACGCAATCTCGGAAACTGAAGCTTTCTTT

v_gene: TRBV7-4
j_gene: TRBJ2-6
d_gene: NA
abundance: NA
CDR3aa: CASSSQGFGANVLTF
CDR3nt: TGTGCCAGCAGTTCGCAGGGATTTGGGGCCAACGTCCTGACTTTC

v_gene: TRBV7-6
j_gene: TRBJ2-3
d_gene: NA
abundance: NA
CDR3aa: CASSLIAVGADTQYF
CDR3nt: TGTGCCAGCAGCTTGATAGCGGTAGGGGCAGATACGCAGTATTTT

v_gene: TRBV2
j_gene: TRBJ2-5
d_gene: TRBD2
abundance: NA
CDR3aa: CASSTLLAGQETQYF
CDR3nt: TGTGCCAGCAGTACCCTCCTAGCGGGACAAGAGACCCAGTACTTC

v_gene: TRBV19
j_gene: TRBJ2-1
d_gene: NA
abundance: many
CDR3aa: CASSIQGTSYNEQFF
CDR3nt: TGTGCCAGTAGTATTCAGGGAACCTCCTACAATGAGCAGTTCTTC

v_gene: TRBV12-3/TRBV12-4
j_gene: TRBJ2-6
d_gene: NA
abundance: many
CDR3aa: CASRRGLGANVLTF
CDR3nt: TGTGCCAGCAGACGAGGGCTTGGGGCCAACGTCCTGACTTTC

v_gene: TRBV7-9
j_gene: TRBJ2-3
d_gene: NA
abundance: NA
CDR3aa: CASSLSRFRADTQYF
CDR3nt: TGTGCCAGCAGCTTGTCCCGGTTTCGGGCAGATACGCAGTATTTT

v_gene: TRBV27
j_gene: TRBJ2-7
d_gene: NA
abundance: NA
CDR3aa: CASSFAAASYEQYF
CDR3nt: TGTGCCAGCAGTTTTGCGGCAGCCTCCTACGAGCAGTACTTC

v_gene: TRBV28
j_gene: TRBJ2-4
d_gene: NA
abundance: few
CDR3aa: CASSSPGTSIQYF
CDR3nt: TGTGCCAGCAGTTCTCCAGGGACGAGCATTCAGTACTTC

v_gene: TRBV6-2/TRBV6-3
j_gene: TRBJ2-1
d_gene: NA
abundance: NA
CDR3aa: CASSYSPIKAQFF
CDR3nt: TGTGCCAGCAGTTACTCGCCGATAAAAGCGCAGTTCTTC

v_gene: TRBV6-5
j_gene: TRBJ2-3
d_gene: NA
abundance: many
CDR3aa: CASSYAARGGTDTQYF
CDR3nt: TGTGCCAGCAGTTACGCAGCCCGGGGAGGCACAGATACGCAGTATTTT

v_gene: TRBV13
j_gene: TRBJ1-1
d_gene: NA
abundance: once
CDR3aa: CASSFGGRTEAFF
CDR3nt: TGTGCCAGCAGCTTTGGAGGGAGGACTGAAGCTTTCTTT